This T cell receptor (beta chain) was sequenced during a study of CD8+ T cells in alopecia areata. Study conclusions and caveats: Mouse data revealed clearer TCR sharing than patient data did, a gap possibly tied to HLA. Lesional scalp exceeded normal scalp in clonality, especially in alopecia totalis/universalis.

Remarks on this clone: The antigen is undetermined.

Sequencing templates came from extracted RNA that was reverse transcribed into cDNA. Here immunoSEQ multiplex PCR was the method, and the copy in TCRdb shows in-frame clones only, minus some. The table shows about 140,000 clones, with about 54% occurring only once. The authors sorted CD4+ and CD8+ T cells from PBMCs. The CDR3 is 13 amino acids. The germline V gene encodes CDR1 SQVTM and CDR2 ANQGSEA. Trimming stripped 1 base from V and 3 bases from J, with 10 bases between. Specimen: CD4+ T cells sorted from blood. This clonotype was obtained from a human donor in good health. The chain uses TRBV29-1 and TRBJ2-7; D is unresolved. In DNA form, the CDR3 reads TGCAGCGTTGAAGGACCCGACAACTACGAGCAGTACTTC. Translated: CSVEGPDNYEQYF.